Below are 28 T cell receptor beta chains sequenced from a single sample in a study of ipilimumab plus nivolumab after autologous stem cell transplantation. Profiled with immunoSEQ multiplex PCR; TCRdb holds only in-frame clones, not every one. Of roughly 20,000 clones listed, more than 60% were seen once; the top ten hold around 18%. The specimen was PBMCs, collected in a trial of ipilimumab plus nivolumab as post-transplant consolidation. The receptor set was obtained from a male donor with diffuse large B-cell lymphoma.

This clone was picked up a small number of times. The rearrangement links TRBV7-9 to TRBJ2-3, with a possible D match to TRBD2 (6 bases). V lost 5 bases, J lost 3 bases, and 9 bases lay in between. The CDR3 loop spans 13 amino acids. CDR1 and CDR2 (germline): SEHNR, FQNEAQ (reference sequence). CDR3 residues: CASSLGTTDTQYF. Here the CDR3 DNA reads TGTGCCAGCAGCCTAGGGACTACAGATACGCAGTATTTT.

The chain recombines TRBV10-3 with TRBJ1-2, with TRBD1 as a possible D gene (5 bases). CDR3 size: 12 residues. Trimming took off 3 bases at V and 8 bases at J, with 10 bases between the two ends. Germline-derived CDR1 and CDR2 are ENHRY and SYGVKD. CDR3 sequence: CAISDQGSGYTF. DNA for the CDR3: TGTGCCATCAGTGATCAGGGTTCGGGCTACACCTTC.

The gene calls are TRBV9 and TRBJ2-2; no clear D. CDR3 length: 13 residues. The germline CDR1 and CDR2 sequences are SGDLS and YYNGEE. V gave up 3 bases and J gave up 6 bases, with 9 bases separating them. The CDR3 spells CASSAQFAGELFF. The CDR3 DNA reads TGTGCCAGCAGCGCCCAGTTTGCCGGGGAGCTGTTTTTT.

This clone was counted at least ten times. The chain uses TRBV5-4 and TRBJ1-2, with 9 nucleotides matching TRBD1. The CDR3 covers 15 residues. The germline V gene encodes CDR1 SGHNT and CDR2 YYREEE (reference sequence). J gave up 2 bases and V 0 bases, and 2 bases lay outside the gene matches. CDR3 loop: CASSLGDRENYGYTF. The CDR3 nucleotides are TGTGCCAGCAGCTTGGGGGACAGGGAAAACTATGGCTACACCTTC.

The gene calls are TRBV11-2 and TRBJ1-1; D is unresolved. The CDR3 is 15 amino acids. The V end was cut by 2 bases, the J end by 5 bases, with 15 bases between. In germline, CDR1 is SGHAT, CDR2 FQNNGV. In nucleotides, the CDR3 is TGTGCCAGCAGCTTACCTTTTAGTCGCGGAACTGAAGCTTTCTTT. This translates into CASSLPFSRGTEAFF.

The chain has TRBV11-1 and TRBJ2-3, with TRBD1 identical over 8 bases. The J segment lost 7 bases and the V segment lost 7 bases, leaving 13 bases of the junction unmatched. Germline V gene sequence: CDR1 SGHAT, CDR2 FQDESV (reference sequence). This CDR3 has 15 amino acids. CDR3 sequence reads: CASTSSGRGLYTQYF. In DNA form, the CDR3 reads TGTGCCAGCACCTCTTCCGGCAGGGGGCTATATACGCAGTATTTT.

This chain connects TRBV18 to TRBJ2-1; 9 nucleotides align to TRBD1. The CDR3 covers 14 residues. Germline V gives CDR1 KGHSH, CDR2 LQKENI. V shed 6 bases and J 2 bases; nucleotides not matched to a gene: 2. Written as DNA, the CDR3 is TGTGCCAGCTCGGACAGGGGAACCTACAATGAGCAGTTCTTC. It encodes CASSDRGTYNEQFF.

The chain links TRBV9 to TRBJ2-3; TRBD1 matches at 7 bases. This CDR3 is 14 amino acids long. The V and J ends lost 6 bases and 2 bases, in that order; junction bases with no gene match: 6. The germline V gene has CDR1 SGDLS and CDR2 YYNGEE. CDR3 nucleotides: TGTGCCAGCAATACAGGGGTCCCCACAGATACGCAGTATTTT. Amino acid sequence: CASNTGVPTDTQYF.

The gene calls are TRBV5-1 and TRBJ2-7, with 11 bases fitting TRBD1. The CDR3 consists of 14 residues. The ends lost 4 bases at V and 3 bases at J; junction bases unmatched: 3. CDR1 and CDR2 (germline): SGHRS, YFSETQ. CDR3: CASSPGTGGYEQYF. For the CDR3, the DNA is TGCGCCAGCAGCCCCGGGACAGGGGGCTACGAGCAGTACTTC.

This sequence joins TRBV6-6 and TRBJ1-1; TRBD1 matches at 8 bases. The CDR3 extends over 14 amino acids. Germline loops: CDR1 MNHNY, CDR2 SVGAGI (reference sequence). V dropped 6 bases and J dropped 1; count of bases not matched to a gene: 4. CDR3 bases: TGTGCCAGCAGGGGACAGGAGACGAACACTGAAGCTTTCTTT. It specifies CASRGQETNTEAFF.

The chain is built from TRBV4-1 and TRBJ2-3; 7 bases are a match to TRBD2. This CDR3 spans 15 amino acids. V trimming: 3 bases; J trimming: 3 bases; junction bases outside the gene matches: 6. The germline V gene encodes CDR1 MGHRA and CDR2 YSYEKL. The CDR3 region is CASSQTGLLTDTQYF. CDR3 nucleotide sequence: TGCGCCAGCAGCCAGACGGGACTACTTACAGATACGCAGTATTTT.

This chain links TRBV10-3 with TRBJ2-3, with D possibly TRBD2 on 5 matching bases. The germline gives CDR1 ENHRY, CDR2 SYGVKD. Trimming cost V 0 bases and J 4 bases, with 14 bases left between them. This CDR3 spans 16 amino acids. The CDR3 reads CAISESRNSGADTQYF. The CDR3 DNA reads TGTGCCATCAGTGAGTCGAGGAATTCCGGGGCAGATACGCAGTATTTT.

V usage is TRBV7-9 and J usage is TRBJ1-1; possible D gene TRBD1, 5 bases. V lost 1 base, J lost 7 bases, and 13 bases lay in between. This CDR3 has 14 amino acids. From germline, CDR1 is SEHNR and CDR2 FQNEAQ (reference sequence). As DNA, the CDR3 is TGTGCCAGCAGCTTAGACGGGACCGGGGATGAAGCTTTCTTT. Protein: CASSLDGTGDEAFF.

This chain uses TRBV4-2 with TRBJ2-1; a possible D gene is TRBD1 (6 bases). The CDR3 runs to 16 residues. V lost 6 bases to trimming and J lost 5 bases, with 20 bases between them. CDR1 is LGHNA and CDR2 is YNFKEQ in the germline V gene. CDR3 in DNA: TGTGCCAGCAGTACATCCCAGGGGACCGGGGACAATGAGCAGTTCTTC. It codes for CASSTSQGTGDNEQFF.

The chain couples TRBV4-3 to TRBJ1-2; 8 nucleotides match TRBD1. Trimming cost V 1 base and J 2 bases; bases outside gene matches: 6. Germline CDR1 and CDR2: LGHNA and YSLEER. The CDR3 covers 16 residues. The CDR3 DNA is TGCGCCAGCAGCCAAGGCTGGAGGACAGGGAACTATGGCTACACCTTC. This sequence encodes CASSQGWRTGNYGYTF.

This clone showed up many times. CDR3 DNA: TGCGCCAGCAGCCAAGTCAGTCAGCCCCAGCATTTT. This translates into CASSQVSQPQHF. V and J are TRBV4-1 and TRBJ1-5; D is unresolved. V was clipped by 1 base and J by 6 bases, with 4 bases between them. Germline V gene data show CDR1 as MGHRA and CDR2 as YSYEKL. This CDR3 comprises 12 residues.

This chain links TRBV18 with TRBJ1-4; a possible D gene is TRBD1 (6 bases). Between the trimmed V and J ends, which lost 7 bases and 7 bases, there was a span of 16 bases. The CDR3 contains 14 residues. Per the germline V gene, CDR1 is KGHSH and CDR2 is LQKENI. The CDR3, as DNA: TGTGCCAGCTTCCGAGGGGGTTCTGGTGAAAAACTGTTTTTT. This gives the protein CASFRGGSGEKLFF.

The rearrangement uses TRBV5-8 and TRBJ2-1; unclear D gene. Trimming removed 0 bases at V and 5 bases at J, with 12 bases between. CDR3 length: 15 residues. Germline lookup yields CDR1 SGHTS and CDR2 YDEGEE. DNA of the CDR3: TGTGCCAGCAGCTTGGGTCACCGAAACAACAATGAGCAGTTCTTC. Protein sequence: CASSLGHRNNNEQFF. Variable domain in full (rest from reference TRBV5-8 and TRBJ2-1): EAGVTQSPTHLIKTRGQQATLRCSPISGHTSVYWYQQALGLGLQFLLWYDEGEERNRGNFPPRFSGRQFPNYSSELNVNALELEDSALYLCASSLGHRNNNEQFFGPGTRLTVL.

The genes are TRBV27 and TRBJ2-1; 9 bases are shared with TRBD2. CDR1 is MNHEY, CDR2 SMNVEV, per germline (reference sequence). J was trimmed by 7 bases and V by 6 bases; bases with no gene match: 16. This CDR3 has 17 amino acids. For the CDR3, the DNA is TGTGCCAGCAGCACATTCACGGGGCGGGGGGGCCGTAATGAGCAGTTCTTC. The encoded protein is CASSTFTGRGGRNEQFF.

This chain links TRBV29-1 with TRBJ2-3, with 11 bases fitting TRBD2. V was clipped by 6 bases and J by 4 bases; unmatched bases: 9. The CDR3 runs to 15 residues. Germline V lookup: CDR1 SQVTM, CDR2 ANQGSEA. The CDR3 nucleotides are TGCAGCGTAAAGACTAGCGGGGTTGACCCAGATACGCAGTATTTT. Translated: CSVKTSGVDPDTQYF.

The J gene is TRBJ2-7, the V gene TRBV30; perhaps TRBD1 as D (6 bases). Germline CDR1 and CDR2: GTSNPN and SVGIG (reference sequence). The CDR3 sequence is 11 residues long. V lost 2 bases and J 6 bases, leaving 8 bases between the germline ends. The CDR3 nucleotides read TGTGCCTGGAGTCTAGGGGGCGAGCAGTACTTC. Its protein is CAWSLGGEQYF.

V gene TRBV9 combines with J gene TRBJ2-3; unclear D gene. CDR3 length: 14 amino acids. The V and J ends lost 0 bases and 0 bases respectively, with 5 bases between them. Germline V lookup: CDR1 SGDLS, CDR2 YYNGEE. Here the CDR3 reads CASSVGVSTDTQYF. The CDR3 bases are TGTGCCAGCAGCGTAGGGGTTAGCACAGATACGCAGTATTTT.

This chain connects TRBV11-3 to TRBJ2-3; the match to TRBD2 covers 8 bases. The CDR3 length is 15 residues. Unmatched junction bases numbered 5, after V lost 5 bases and J lost 1 base. Per the germline V gene, CDR1 is SGHNT and CDR2 is YENEEA. CDR3 protein: CASSVSGARTDTQYF. The CDR3 DNA reads as TGTGCCAGCAGCGTTAGCGGGGCGCGCACAGATACGCAGTATTTT.

The CDR3 bases are TGTGCCAGCAGCGCTTGGGGAGGAGATGGCTACACCTTC. It codes for CASSAWGGDGYTF. The chain carries TRBV9 and TRBJ1-2; D not certain. The V end lost 3 bases, the J end lost 6 bases, and 12 bases lay between the germline ends. Germline CDR1 is SGDLS and CDR2 is YYNGEE. The CDR3 runs to 13 residues.

The chain has TRBV19 and TRBJ2-2, with D uncertain. Trimming removed 3 bases from V and 5 bases from J, with 13 bases in between. CDR1 and CDR2 (germline): LNHDA, SQIVND (reference sequence). This CDR3 has 15 amino acids. The DNA for the CDR3 is TGTGCCAGTAGTATTTTGTCTGTGAGGACCGGGGAGCTGTTTTTT. The encoded protein is CASSILSVRTGELFF.

The chain has TRBV29-1 and TRBJ2-3; 7 bases match TRBD1. The germline gives CDR1 SQVTM, CDR2 ANQGSEA. Trimming removed 7 bases from V and 0 bases from J; junction bases left unmatched: 4. This CDR3 has 13 amino acids. CDR3 in amino acids: CSAHRGSTDTQYF. As DNA, the CDR3 is TGCAGCGCCCACAGGGGAAGCACAGATACGCAGTATTTT.

CDR3 residues: CATSRGRTQETQYF. DNA for the CDR3: TGTGCCACCAGCAGAGGACGGACTCAAGAGACCCAGTACTTC. V gene TRBV15 combines with J gene TRBJ2-5; TRBD2 might be the D (5 bases). The germline gives CDR1 LNHNV, CDR2 YYDKDF (reference sequence). The CDR3 covers 14 residues. Trimming took off 1 base at V and 2 bases at J, with 8 bases between the two ends.

The chain combines TRBV5-1 with TRBJ2-2, with 13 bases matching TRBD2. Germline V gene lookup returns CDR1 SGHRS and CDR2 YFSETQ. Trimming removed 1 base from V and 0 bases from J; junction bases left unmatched: 6. The CDR3 is 19 residues long. DNA of the CDR3: TGCGCCAGCAGCTTGAAAGGACTAGCGGGGGAACCGAACACCGGGGAGCTGTTTTTT. This sequence encodes CASSLKGLAGEPNTGELFF.